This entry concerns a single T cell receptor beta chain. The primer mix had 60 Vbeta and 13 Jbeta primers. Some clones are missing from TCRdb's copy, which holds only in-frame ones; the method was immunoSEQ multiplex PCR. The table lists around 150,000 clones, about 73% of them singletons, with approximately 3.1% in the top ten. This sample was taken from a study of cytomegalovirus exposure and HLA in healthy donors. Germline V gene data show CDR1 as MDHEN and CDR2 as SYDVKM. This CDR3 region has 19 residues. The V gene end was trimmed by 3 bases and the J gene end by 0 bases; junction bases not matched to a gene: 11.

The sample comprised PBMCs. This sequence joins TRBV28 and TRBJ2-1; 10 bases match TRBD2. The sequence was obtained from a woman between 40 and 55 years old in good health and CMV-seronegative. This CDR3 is CASSFFSLAGVFSYNEQFF. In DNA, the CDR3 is TGTGCCAGCAGTTTCTTCAGCCTAGCGGGGGTTTTCTCCTACAATGAGCAGTTCTTC.